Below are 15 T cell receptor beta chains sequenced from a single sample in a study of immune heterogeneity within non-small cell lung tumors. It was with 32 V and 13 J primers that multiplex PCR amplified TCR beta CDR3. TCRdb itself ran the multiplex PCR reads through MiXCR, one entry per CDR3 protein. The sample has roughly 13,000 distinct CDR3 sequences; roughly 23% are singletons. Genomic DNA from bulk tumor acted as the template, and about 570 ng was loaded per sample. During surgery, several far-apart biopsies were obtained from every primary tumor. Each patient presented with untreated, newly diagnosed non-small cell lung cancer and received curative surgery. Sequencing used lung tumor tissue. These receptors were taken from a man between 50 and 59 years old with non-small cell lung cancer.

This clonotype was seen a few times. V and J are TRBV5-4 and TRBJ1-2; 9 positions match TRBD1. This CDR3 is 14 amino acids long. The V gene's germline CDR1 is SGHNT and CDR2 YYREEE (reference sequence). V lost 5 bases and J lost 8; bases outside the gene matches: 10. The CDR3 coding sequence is TGTGCCAGCAGTCCTCCGGGACAGGGACGGGGCTACACCTTC. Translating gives CASSPPGQGRGYTF.

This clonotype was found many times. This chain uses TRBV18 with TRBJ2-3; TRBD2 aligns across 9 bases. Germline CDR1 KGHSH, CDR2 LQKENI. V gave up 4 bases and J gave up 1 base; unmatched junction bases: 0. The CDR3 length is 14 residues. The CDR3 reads CASSLAGGTDTQYF. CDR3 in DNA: TGTGCCAGCTCACTAGCGGGGGGCACAGATACGCAGTATTTT. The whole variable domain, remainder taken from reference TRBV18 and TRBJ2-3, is NAGVMQNPRHLVRRRGQEARLRCSPMKGHSHVYWYRQLPEEGLKFMVYLQKENIIDESGMPKERFSAEFPKEGPSILRIQQVVRGDSAAYFCASSLAGGTDTQYFGPGTRLTVL.

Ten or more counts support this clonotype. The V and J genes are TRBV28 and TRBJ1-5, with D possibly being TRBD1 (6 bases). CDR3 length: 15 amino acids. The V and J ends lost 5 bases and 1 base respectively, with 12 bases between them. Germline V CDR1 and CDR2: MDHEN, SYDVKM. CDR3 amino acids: CASSRRGGSNQPQHF. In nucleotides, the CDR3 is TGTGCCAGCAGTAGAAGGGGGGGGAGCAATCAGCCCCAGCATTTT. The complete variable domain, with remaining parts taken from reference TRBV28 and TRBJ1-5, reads DVKVTQSSRYLVKRTGEKVFLECVQDMDHENMFWYRQDPGLGLRLIYFSYDVKMKEKGDIPEGYSVSREKKERFSLILESASTNQTSMYLCASSRRGGSNQPQHFGDGTRLSIL.

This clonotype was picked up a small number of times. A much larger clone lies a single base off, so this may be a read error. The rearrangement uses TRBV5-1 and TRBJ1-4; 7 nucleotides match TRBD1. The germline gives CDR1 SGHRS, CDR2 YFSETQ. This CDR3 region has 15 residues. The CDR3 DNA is TGCGCCTGCAGCTGGGGGGACAGTCTTAATGAAAAACTGTTTTTT. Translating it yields CACSWGDSLNEKLFF.

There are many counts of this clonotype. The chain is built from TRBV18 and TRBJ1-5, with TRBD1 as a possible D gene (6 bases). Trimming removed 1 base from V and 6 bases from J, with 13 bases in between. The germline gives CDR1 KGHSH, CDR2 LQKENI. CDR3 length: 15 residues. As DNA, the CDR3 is TGTGCCAGCTCACCACAACAGGGTTTGGGTCAGCCCCAGCATTTT. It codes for CASSPQQGLGQPQHF.

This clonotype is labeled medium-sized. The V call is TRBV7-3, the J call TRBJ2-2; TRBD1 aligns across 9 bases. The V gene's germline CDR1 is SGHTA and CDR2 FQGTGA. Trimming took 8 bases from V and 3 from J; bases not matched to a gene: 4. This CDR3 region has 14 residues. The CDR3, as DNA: TGTGCCAGCGCGAGGACAGGGGACACCGGGGAGCTGTTTTTT. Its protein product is CASARTGDTGELFF. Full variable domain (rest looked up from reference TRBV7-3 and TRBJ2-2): GAGVSQTPSNKVTEKGKYVELRCDPISGHTALYWYRQSLGQGPEFLIYFQGTGAADDSGLPNDRFFAVRPEGSVSTLKIQRTERGDSAVYLCASARTGDTGELFFGEGSRLTVL.

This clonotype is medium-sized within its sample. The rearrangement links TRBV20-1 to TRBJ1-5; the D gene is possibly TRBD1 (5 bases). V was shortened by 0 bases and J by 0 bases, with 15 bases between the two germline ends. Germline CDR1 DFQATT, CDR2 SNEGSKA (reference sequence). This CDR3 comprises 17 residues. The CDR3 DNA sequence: TGCAGTGCTAGAGATCTGTCGGAAGGGGATAGCAATCAGCCCCAGCATTTT. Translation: CSARDLSEGDSNQPQHF.

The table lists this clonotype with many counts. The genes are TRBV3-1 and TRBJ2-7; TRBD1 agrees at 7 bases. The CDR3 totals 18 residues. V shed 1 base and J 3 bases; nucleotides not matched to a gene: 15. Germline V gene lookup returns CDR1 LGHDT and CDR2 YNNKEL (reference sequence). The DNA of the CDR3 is TGTGCCAGCAGCCAAGTAGGAGGTGGCAGGGGGAGAGACTACGAGCAGTACTTC. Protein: CASSQVGGGRGRDYEQYF.

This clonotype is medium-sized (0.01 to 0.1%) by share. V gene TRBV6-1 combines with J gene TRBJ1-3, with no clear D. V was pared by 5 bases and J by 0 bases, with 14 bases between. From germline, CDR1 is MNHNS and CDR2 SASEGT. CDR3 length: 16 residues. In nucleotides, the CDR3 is TGTGCCAGCAGTCCCCGAACGAGCGGCTCTGGAAACACCATATATTTT. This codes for CASSPRTSGSGNTIYF.

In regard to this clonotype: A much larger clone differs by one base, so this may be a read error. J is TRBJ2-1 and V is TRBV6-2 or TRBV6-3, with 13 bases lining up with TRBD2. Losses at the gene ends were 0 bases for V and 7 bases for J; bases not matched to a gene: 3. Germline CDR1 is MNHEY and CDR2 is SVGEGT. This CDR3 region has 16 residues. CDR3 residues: CASSYSRTSGSNEQFF. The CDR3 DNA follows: TGTGCCAGCAGTTACTCCCGGACTAGCGGGAGTAATGAGCAGTTCTTC.

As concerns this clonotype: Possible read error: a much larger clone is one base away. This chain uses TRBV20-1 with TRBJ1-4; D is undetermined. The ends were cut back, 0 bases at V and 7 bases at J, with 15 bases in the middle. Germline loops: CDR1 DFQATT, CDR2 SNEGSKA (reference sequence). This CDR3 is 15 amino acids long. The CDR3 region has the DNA TGCAGTGCTAGAGATGTTGTGGGTCTTGCTGAAAAACTGTTTTTT. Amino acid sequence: CSARDVVGLAEKLFF.

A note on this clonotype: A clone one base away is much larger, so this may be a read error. Here the CDR3 reads CSAGPYGQYF. The CDR3 DNA is TGCAGTGCTGGACCCTACGGGCAGTACTTC. This rearrangement joins TRBV20-1 to TRBJ2-7; no definite D call. The CDR3 spans 10 residues. The germline V gene encodes CDR1 DFQATT and CDR2 SNEGSKA (reference sequence).

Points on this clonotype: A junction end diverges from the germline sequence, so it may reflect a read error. The CDR3 protein is CASSYSFEGGNRAGYAF. The DNA of the CDR3 is TGTGCCAGCAGTTACTCGTTCGAGGGGGGTAATCGGGCAGGCTACGCCTTC. This chain uses TRBV6-6 with TRBJ1-2; weak D call: TRBD1 (6 bases). Germline V gives CDR1 MNHNY, CDR2 SVGAGI (reference sequence). This CDR3 region has 17 residues.

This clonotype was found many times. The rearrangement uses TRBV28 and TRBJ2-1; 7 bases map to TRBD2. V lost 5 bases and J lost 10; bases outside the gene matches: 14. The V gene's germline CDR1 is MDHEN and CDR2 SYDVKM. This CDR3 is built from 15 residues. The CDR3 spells CASSLPSSGRHEQFF. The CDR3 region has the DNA TGTGCCAGCAGTCTCCCTTCTAGCGGAAGGCACGAGCAGTTCTTC.

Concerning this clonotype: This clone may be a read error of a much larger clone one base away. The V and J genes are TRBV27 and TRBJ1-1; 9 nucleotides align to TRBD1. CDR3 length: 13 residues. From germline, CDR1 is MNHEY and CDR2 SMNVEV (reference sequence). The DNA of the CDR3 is TGTGTCAGCAGTCCCTCCACAGGGGGCGAAGCTTTCTTT. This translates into CVSSPSTGGEAFF.